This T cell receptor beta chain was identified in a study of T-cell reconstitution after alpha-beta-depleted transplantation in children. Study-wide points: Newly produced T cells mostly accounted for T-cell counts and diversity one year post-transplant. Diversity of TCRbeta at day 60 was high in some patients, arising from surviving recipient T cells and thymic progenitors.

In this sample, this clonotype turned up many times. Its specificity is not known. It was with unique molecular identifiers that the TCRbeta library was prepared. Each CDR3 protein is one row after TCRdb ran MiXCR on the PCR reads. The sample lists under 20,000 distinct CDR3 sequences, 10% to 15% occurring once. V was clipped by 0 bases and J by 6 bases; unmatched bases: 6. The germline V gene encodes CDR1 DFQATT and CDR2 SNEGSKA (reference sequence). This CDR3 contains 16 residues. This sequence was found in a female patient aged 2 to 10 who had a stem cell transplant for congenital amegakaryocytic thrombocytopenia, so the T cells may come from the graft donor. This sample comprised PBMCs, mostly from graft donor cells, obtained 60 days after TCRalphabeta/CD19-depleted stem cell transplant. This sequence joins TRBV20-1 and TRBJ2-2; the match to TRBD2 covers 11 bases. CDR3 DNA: TGCAGTGCTAGAGATAGGCTAGCGGGAGGCGCCGGGGAGCTGTTTTTT. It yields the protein CSARDRLAGGAGELFF.